Sequencing of this T cell receptor (beta chain) was carried out in a study of blood T cells in healthy people across ages. The germline V gene has CDR1 LNHNV and CDR2 YYDKDF (reference sequence). Trimming took off 6 bases at V and 7 bases at J, with 12 bases between the two ends. This CDR3 region has 13 residues. A sample-barcoded 5' primer and a J-beta primer mix were used in a second PCR of roughly 7 to 11 cycles. TCRdb reprocessed the 5' RACE reads via MiXCR and lists one record per CDR3 protein. The data show about 780,000 distinct CDR3 sequences, under 30% seen once. These same records also appear under a second study, on T cells of mothers and their children.

This TCR came from a boy aged 10-17 years in good health. The sample taken for sequencing was blood. The chain joins TRBV15 to TRBJ2-2, with D perhaps TRBD1 (7 bases). CDR3 in amino acids: CATRFRGDGELFF. The CDR3, as DNA: TGTGCCACCAGATTCAGGGGGGACGGGGAGCTGTTTTTT.